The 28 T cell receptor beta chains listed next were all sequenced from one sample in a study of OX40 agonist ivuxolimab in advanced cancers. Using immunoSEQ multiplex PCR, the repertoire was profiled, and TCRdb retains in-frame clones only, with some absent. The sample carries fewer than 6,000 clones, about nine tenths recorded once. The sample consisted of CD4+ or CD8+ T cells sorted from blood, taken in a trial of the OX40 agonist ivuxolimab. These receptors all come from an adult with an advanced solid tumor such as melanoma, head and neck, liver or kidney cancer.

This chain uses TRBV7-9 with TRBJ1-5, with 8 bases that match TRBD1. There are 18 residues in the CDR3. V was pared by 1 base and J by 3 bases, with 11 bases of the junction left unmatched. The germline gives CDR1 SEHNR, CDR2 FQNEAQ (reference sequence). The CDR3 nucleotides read TGTGCCAGCAGCTTAGTCGACAGGGGCGCCAACTACAATCAGCCCCAGCATTTT. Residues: CASSLVDRGANYNQPQHF.

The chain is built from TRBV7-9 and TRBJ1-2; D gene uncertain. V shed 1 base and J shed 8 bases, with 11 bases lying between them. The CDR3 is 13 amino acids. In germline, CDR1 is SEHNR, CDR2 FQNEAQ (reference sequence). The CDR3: CASSLGNLEGYTF. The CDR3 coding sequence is TGTGCCAGCAGCTTAGGGAACCTCGAAGGCTACACCTTC.

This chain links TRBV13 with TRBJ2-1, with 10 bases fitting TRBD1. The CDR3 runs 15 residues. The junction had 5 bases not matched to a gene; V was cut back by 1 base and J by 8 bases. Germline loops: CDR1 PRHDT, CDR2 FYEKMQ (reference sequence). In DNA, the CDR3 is TGTGCCAGCAGCTTAGATCGGACAGGGGGGGATGAGCAGTTCTTC. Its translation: CASSLDRTGGDEQFF. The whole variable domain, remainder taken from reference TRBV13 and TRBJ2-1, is AAGVIQSPRHLIKEKRETATLKCYPIPRHDTVYWYQQGPGQDPQFLISFYEKMQSDKGSIPDRFSAQQFSDYHSELNMSSLELGDSALYFCASSLDRTGGDEQFFGPGTRLTVL.

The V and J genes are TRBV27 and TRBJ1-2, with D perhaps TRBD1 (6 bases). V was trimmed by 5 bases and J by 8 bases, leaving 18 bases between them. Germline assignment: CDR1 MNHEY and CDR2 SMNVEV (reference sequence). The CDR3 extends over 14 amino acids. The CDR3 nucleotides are TGTGCCAGCAGTCTTTCCCGGGACACTCGAGGCTACACCTTC. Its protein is CASSLSRDTRGYTF.

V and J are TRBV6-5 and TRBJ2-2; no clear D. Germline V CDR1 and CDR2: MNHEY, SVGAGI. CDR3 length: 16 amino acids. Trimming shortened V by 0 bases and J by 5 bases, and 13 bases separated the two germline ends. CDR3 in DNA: TGTGCCAGCAGTTACTCCTGGGGTGCCAGTACCGGGGAGCTGTTTTTT. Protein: CASSYSWGASTGELFF.

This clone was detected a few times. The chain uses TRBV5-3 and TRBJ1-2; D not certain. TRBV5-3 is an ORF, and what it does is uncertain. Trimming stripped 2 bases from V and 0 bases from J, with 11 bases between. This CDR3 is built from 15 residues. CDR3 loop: CARSFRDGANYGYTF. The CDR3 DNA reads TGTGCCAGAAGCTTCAGAGACGGTGCTAACTATGGCTACACCTTC.

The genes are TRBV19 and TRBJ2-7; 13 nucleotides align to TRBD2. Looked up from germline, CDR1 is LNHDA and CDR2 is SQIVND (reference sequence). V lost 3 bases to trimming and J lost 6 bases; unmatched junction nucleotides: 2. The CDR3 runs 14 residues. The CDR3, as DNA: TGTGCCAGTAGTATTCGACTAGCGGGAGGCGAGCAGTACTTC. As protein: CASSIRLAGGEQYF.

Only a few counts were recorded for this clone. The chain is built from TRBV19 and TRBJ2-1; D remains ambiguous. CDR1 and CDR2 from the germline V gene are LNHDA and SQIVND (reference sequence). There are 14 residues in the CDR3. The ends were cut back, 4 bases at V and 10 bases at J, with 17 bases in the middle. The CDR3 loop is CASSKAPNRPEQFF. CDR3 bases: TGTGCCAGTAGTAAAGCCCCCAATCGACCGGAGCAGTTCTTC. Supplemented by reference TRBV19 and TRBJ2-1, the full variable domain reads DGGITQSPKYLFRKEGQNVTLSCEQNLNHDAMYWYRQDPGQGLRLIYYSQIVNDFQKGDIAEGYSVSREKKESFPLTVTSAQKNPTAFYLCASSKAPNRPEQFFGPGTRLTVL.

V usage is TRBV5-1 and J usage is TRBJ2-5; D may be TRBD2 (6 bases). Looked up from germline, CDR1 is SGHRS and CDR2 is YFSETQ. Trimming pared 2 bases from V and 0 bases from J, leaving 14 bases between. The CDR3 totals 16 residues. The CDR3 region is CASSLATTSYQETQYF. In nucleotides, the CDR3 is TGCGCCAGCAGCTTAGCTACGACTAGTTACCAAGAGACCCAGTACTTC. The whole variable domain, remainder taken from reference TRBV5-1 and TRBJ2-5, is KAGVTQTPRYLIKTRGQQVTLSCSPISGHRSVSWYQQTPGQGLQFLFEYFSETQRNKGNFPGRFSGRQFSNSRSEMNVSTLELGDSALYLCASSLATTSYQETQYFGPGTRLLVL.

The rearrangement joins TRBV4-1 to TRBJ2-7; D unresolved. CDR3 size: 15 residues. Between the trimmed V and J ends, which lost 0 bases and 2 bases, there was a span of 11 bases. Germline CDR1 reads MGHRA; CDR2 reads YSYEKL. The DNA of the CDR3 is TGCGCCAGCAGCCAAGAGGTGCTCCCAACCTACGAGCAGTACTTC. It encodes CASSQEVLPTYEQYF.

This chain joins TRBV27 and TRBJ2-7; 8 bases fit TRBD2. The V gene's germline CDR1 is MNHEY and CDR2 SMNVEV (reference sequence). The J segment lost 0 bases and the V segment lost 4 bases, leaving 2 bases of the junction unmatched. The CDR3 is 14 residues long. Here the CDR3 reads CASSSSGGSYEQYF. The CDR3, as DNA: TGTGCCAGCAGTTCGAGCGGGGGCTCCTACGAGCAGTACTTC.

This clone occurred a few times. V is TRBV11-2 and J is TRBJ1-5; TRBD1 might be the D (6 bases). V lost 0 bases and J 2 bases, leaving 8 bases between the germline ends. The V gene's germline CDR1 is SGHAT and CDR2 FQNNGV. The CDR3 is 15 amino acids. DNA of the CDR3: TGTGCCAGCAGCTTAGAGGGGGCAGGCAATCAGCCCCAGCATTTT. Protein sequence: CASSLEGAGNQPQHF. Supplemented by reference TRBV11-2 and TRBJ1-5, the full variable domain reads EAGVAQSPRYKIIEKRQSVAFWCNPISGHATLYWYQQILGQGPKLLIQFQNNGVVDDSQLPKDRFSAERLKGVDSTLKIQPAKLEDSAVYLCASSLEGAGNQPQHFGDGTRLSIL.

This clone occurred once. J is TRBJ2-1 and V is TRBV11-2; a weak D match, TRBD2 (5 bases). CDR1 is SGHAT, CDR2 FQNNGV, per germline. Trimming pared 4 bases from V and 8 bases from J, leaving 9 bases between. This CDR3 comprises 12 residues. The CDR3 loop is CASSSPEDEQFF. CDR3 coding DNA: TGTGCCAGCAGCTCTCCGGAGGATGAGCAGTTCTTC.

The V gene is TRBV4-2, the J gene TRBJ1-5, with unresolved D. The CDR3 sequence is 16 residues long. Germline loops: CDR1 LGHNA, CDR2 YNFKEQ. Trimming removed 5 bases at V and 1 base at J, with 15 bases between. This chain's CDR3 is CASSLNAEESNQPQHF. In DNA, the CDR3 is TGTGCCAGCAGCTTAAACGCGGAAGAAAGCAATCAGCCCCAGCATTTT.

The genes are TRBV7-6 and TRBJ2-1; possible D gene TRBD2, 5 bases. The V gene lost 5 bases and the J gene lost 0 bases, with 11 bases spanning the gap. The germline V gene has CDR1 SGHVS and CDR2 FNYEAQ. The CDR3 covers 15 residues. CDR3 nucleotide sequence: TGTGCCAGCAGCCGGACTGAAAGCTCCTACAATGAGCAGTTCTTC. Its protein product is CASSRTESSYNEQFF.

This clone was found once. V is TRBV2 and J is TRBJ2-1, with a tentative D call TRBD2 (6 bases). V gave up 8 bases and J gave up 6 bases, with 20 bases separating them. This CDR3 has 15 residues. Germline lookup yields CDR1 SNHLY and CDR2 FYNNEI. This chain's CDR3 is CASVLAAALSNEQFF. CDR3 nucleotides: TGTGCCAGCGTACTAGCAGCAGCCCTCTCCAATGAGCAGTTCTTC.

The CDR3 reads CASSLEGGRYYEQYF. Written as DNA, the CDR3 is TGTGCCAGCAGCCTGGAGGGGGGGCGATACTACGAGCAGTACTTC. V and J are TRBV5-6 and TRBJ2-7; tentative D call: TRBD2 (7 bases). The CDR3 totals 15 residues. With 4 bases removed from V and 3 bases from J, the gap between germline ends came to 17 bases. Germline CDR1 SGHDT, CDR2 YYEEEE.

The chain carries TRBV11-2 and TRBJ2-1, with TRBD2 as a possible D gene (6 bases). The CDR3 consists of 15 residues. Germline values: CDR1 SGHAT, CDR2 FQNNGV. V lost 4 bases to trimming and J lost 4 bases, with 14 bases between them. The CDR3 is CASSSRGGIYNEQFF. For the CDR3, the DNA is TGTGCCAGCAGCTCCCGGGGAGGAATATACAATGAGCAGTTCTTC.

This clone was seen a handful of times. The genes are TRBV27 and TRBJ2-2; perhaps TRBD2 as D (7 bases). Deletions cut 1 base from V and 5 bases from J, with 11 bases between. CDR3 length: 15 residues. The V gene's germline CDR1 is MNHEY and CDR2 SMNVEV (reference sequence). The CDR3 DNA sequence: TGTGCCAGCAGTTTATACGGGGGGCATACCGGGGAGCTGTTTTTT. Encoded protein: CASSLYGGHTGELFF.

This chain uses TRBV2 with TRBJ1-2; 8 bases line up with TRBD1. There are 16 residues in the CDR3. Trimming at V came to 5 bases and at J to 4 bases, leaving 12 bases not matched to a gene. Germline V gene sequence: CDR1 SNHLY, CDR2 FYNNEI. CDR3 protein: CASSMDRVNFSYGYTF. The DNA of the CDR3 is TGTGCCAGCAGTATGGACAGGGTTAACTTCTCCTATGGCTACACCTTC.

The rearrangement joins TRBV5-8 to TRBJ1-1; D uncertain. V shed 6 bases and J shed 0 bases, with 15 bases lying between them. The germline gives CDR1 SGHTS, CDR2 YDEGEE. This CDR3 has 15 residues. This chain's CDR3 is CASNQVGILNTEAFF. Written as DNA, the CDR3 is TGTGCCAGCAACCAGGTGGGAATACTGAACACTGAAGCTTTCTTT.

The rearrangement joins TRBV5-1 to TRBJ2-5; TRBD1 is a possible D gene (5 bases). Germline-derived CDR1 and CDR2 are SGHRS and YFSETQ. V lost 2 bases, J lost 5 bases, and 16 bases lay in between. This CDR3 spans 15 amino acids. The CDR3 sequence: CASSFRQQNSETQYF. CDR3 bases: TGCGCCAGCAGCTTTAGACAGCAGAATTCGGAGACCCAGTACTTC.

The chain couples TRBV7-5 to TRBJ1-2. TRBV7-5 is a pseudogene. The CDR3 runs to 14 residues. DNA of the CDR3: TGTGCCAGCAGCTATATAGCTGATAACTATGGCTACACCTTC. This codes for CASSYIADNYGYTF.

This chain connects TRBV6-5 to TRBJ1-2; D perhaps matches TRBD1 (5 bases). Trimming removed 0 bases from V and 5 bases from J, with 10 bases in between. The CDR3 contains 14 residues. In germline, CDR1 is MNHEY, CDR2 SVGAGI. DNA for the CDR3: TGTGCCAGCAGTTACTCGACCGGGACTTATGGCTACACCTTC. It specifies CASSYSTGTYGYTF.

CDR3 region: CASSQPRGPGQNEQFF. CDR3 nucleotides: TGCGCCAGCAGCCAGCCGCGGGGGCCGGGCCAGAATGAGCAGTTCTTC. The V gene is TRBV4-1, the J gene TRBJ2-1; D perhaps matches TRBD2 (7 bases). The V gene's germline CDR1 is MGHRA and CDR2 YSYEKL. CDR3 length: 16 amino acids. Deletions cut 3 bases from V and 7 bases from J, with 19 bases between.

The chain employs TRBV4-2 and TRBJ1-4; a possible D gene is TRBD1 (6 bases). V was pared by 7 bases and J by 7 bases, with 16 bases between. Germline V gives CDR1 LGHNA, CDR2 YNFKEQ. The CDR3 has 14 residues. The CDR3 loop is CASTPGGGSEKLFF. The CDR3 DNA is TGTGCCAGCACCCCCGGTGGGGGCAGTGAAAAACTGTTTTTT.

The CDR3 region has the DNA TGTGCCAGCAGCGTTATAGGGACAGCGAACACCGGGGAGCTGTTTTTT. Protein sequence: CASSVIGTANTGELFF. The chain joins TRBV9 to TRBJ2-2, with 7 bases fitting TRBD1. Germline CDR1 is SGDLS and CDR2 is YYNGEE. The CDR3 is 16 residues long. J lost 0 bases, V lost 2 bases, and 4 bases had no gene match.

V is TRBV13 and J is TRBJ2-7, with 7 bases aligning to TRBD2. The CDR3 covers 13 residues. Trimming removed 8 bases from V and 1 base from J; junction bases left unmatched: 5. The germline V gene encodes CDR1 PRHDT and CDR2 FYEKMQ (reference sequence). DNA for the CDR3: TGTGCCAGCGAATCGGGGGGATCCTACGAGCAGTACTTC. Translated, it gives CASESGGSYEQYF.